Shown below are 21 T cell receptor beta chains from a single sample sequenced in a study of blood T cell repertoires in COVID-19. This table comes from immunoSEQ multiplex PCR, and its TCRdb copy is limited to in-frame clones, with some not included. The sample has 65,000 or so clones; roughly four fifths are singletons. Sequenced: peripheral blood. All receptors come from a man at least 80 years old with acute or convalescent COVID-19.

The rearrangement joins TRBV30 to TRBJ2-7; 9 bases are a match to TRBD1. This CDR3 has 15 residues. The V segment lost 3 bases and the J segment 7 bases; nucleotides outside the gene matches: 13. CDR1 and CDR2 from the germline V gene are GTSNPN and SVGIG (reference sequence). The CDR3 loop is CAWSAGTGLPREQYF. The CDR3 DNA follows: TGTGCCTGGAGCGCTGGGACAGGGCTACCGAGGGAGCAGTACTTC.

This clone was counted a single time. The V gene is TRBV21-1, the J gene TRBJ2-3; the D segment call TRBD2 is taken from the table without a DNA check. TRBV21-1 represents a pseudogene. This CDR3 is 13 amino acids long. Written as DNA, the CDR3 is TGTGCCAGCAGCAAGAGGGAGGGAGATACGCAGTATTTT. Translation: CASSKREGDTQYF.

Only a few counts were recorded for this clone. This chain uses TRBV3-1 (or the pseudogene TRBV3-2) with TRBJ2-3, with 7 positions matching TRBD2. This CDR3 region has 13 residues. J was trimmed by 6 bases and V by 6 bases; bases with no gene match: 6. CDR1 is LGHDT and CDR2 is YNNKEL in the germline V gene (reference sequence). The CDR3 DNA sequence: TGTGCCAGCAGAGGGCGGGGGAGGGATACGCAGTATTTT. Amino acid sequence: CASRGRGRDTQYF.

The rearrangement uses TRBV4-2 and TRBJ1-3; TRBD1 is a possible D gene (6 bases). CDR3 size: 17 residues. Germline V gives CDR1 LGHNA, CDR2 YNFKEQ. Trimming removed 4 bases at V and 1 base at J, with 17 bases between. The CDR3 spells CASSLRGYRVSGNTIYF. The CDR3 DNA reads TGTGCCAGCAGCCTGAGGGGCTACAGGGTGTCTGGAAACACCATATATTTT.

V is TRBV7-9 and J is TRBJ1-1; D remains unclear. Germline assignment: CDR1 SEHNR and CDR2 FQNEAQ (reference sequence). V lost 0 bases to trimming and J lost 1 base, with 3 bases between them. This CDR3 has 13 amino acids. The CDR3 bases are TGTGCCAGCAGCTTAGCAGCGAACACTGAAGCTTTCTTT. This gives the protein CASSLAANTEAFF.

About this clone itself: Sequence at one end of the junction differs from germline and may be a read error. This chain links TRBV2 with TRBJ2-1; a weak D match, TRBD1 (6 bases). CDR1 is SNHLY and CDR2 is FYNNEI in the germline V gene. The CDR3 consists of 15 residues. The CDR3 DNA reads TGTGCCAGCAGCGAAGGACAGCCTGGTCATAATGAGCAGTTCTTC. Translated, it gives CASSEGQPGHNEQFF. Combining the CDR3 with reference TRBV2 and TRBJ2-1 gives the whole variable domain EPEVTQTPSHQVTQMGQEVILRCVPISNHLYFYWYRQILGQKVEFLVSFYNNEISEKSEIFDDQFSVERPDGSNFTLKIRSTKLEDSAMYFCASSEGQPGHNEQFFGPGTRLTVL.

This clone was detected a few times. The chain carries TRBV6-4 and TRBJ2-5; TRBD2 matches at 10 bases. The germline V gene has CDR1 MRHNA and CDR2 SNTAGT. This CDR3 has 15 amino acids. After removal of 5 bases from V and 2 bases from J, the junction contained 5 bases not matched to a gene. CDR3: CASSPQAGGQETQYF. CDR3 bases: TGTGCCAGCAGTCCCCAAGCGGGAGGGCAAGAGACCCAGTACTTC.

V usage is TRBV3-1 (or the pseudogene TRBV3-2) and J usage is TRBJ2-7; 12 bases are a match to TRBD2. The CDR3 extends over 21 amino acids. J was trimmed by 2 bases and V by 0 bases; bases with no gene match: 17. The germline V gene encodes CDR1 LGHDT and CDR2 YNNKEL (reference sequence). DNA for the CDR3: TGTGCCAGCAGCCAAGATAGTGGGTGGCTAGCGGGGGGGCCTAACCCCTACGAGCAGTACTTC. Its protein product is CASSQDSGWLAGGPNPYEQYF.

This clone was counted only a few times. The chain carries TRBV2 and TRBJ2-7, with a weak D call TRBD2 (6 bases). Germline CDR1 SNHLY, CDR2 FYNNEI. CDR3 length: 11 amino acids. Trimming cost V 6 bases and J 4 bases, with 7 bases left between them. The CDR3 bases are TGTGCCAGCAGAGGAGGGTACGAGCAGTACTTC. It codes for CASRGGYEQYF. Combining the CDR3 with reference TRBV2 and TRBJ2-7 gives the whole variable domain EPEVTQTPSHQVTQMGQEVILRCVPISNHLYFYWYRQILGQKVEFLVSFYNNEISEKSEIFDDQFSVERPDGSNFTLKIRSTKLEDSAMYFCASRGGYEQYFGPGTRLTVT.

This sequence joins TRBV25-1 and TRBJ2-7; 11 positions match TRBD1. Trimming cost V 4 bases and J 4 bases; bases outside gene matches: 6. The CDR3 runs 15 residues. Germline V gene lookup returns CDR1 MGHDK and CDR2 SYGVNS. The CDR3 reads CASSVSGTGGYEQYF. For the CDR3, the DNA is TGTGCCAGCAGTGTCTCCGGGACAGGGGGGTACGAGCAGTACTTC.

This sequence joins TRBV30 and TRBJ2-7, with D possibly matching TRBD2 (7 bases). CDR1 GTSNPN and CDR2 SVGIG come from the germline V gene (reference sequence). V shed 5 bases and J shed 0 bases, with 14 bases lying between them. The length of the CDR3 is 14 residues. The CDR3 sequence is CAWARGGFSYEQYF. The CDR3 DNA follows: TGTGCCTGGGCTAGGGGGGGCTTCTCCTACGAGCAGTACTTC.

This chain connects TRBV21-1 to TRBJ2-1; the table's D call, TRBD2, has no DNA check behind it. TRBV21-1 is a pseudogene segment. The CDR3 consists of 21 residues. The CDR3 loop reads CASSKSVPSGGASSTHNEQFF. CDR3 DNA: TGTGCCAGCAGCAAATCGGTCCCTAGCGGGGGTGCTTCCTCCACCCACAATGAGCAGTTCTTC.

The chain uses TRBV2 and TRBJ2-7, with a possible D match to TRBD2 (6 bases). CDR1 is SNHLY, CDR2 FYNNEI, per germline. V dropped 7 bases and J dropped 4 bases, with 17 bases sitting between them. The CDR3 runs 14 residues. CDR3 in amino acids: CASTGTIGGYEQYF. CDR3 nucleotides: TGTGCCAGCACAGGGACCATCGGGGGTTACGAGCAGTACTTC.

The rearrangement joins TRBV5-1 to TRBJ2-1; D might be TRBD2 (6 bases). Germline V gives CDR1 SGHRS, CDR2 YFSETQ. The CDR3 is made up of 14 amino acids. The V gene lost 5 bases and the J gene lost 8 bases, with 17 bases spanning the gap. CDR3 nucleotide sequence: TGCGCCAGCAGACGCCGGGACTCACAGGATGAGCAGTTCTTC. It translates to CASRRRDSQDEQFF. Based on the CDR3 plus reference TRBV5-1 and TRBJ2-1, the full variable domain is KAGVTQTPRYLIKTRGQQVTLSCSPISGHRSVSWYQQTPGQGLQFLFEYFSETQRNKGNFPGRFSGRQFSNSRSEMNVSTLELGDSALYLCASRRRDSQDEQFFGPGTRLTVL.

This clone was observed a handful of times. The chain joins TRBV5-1 to TRBJ1-3; 7 bases map to TRBD1. J was trimmed by 1 base and V by 0 bases; bases with no gene match: 4. The CDR3 has 16 amino acids. The germline V gene has CDR1 SGHRS and CDR2 YFSETQ. CDR3 nucleotides: TGCGCCAGCAGCTTGGGAGGGGGCGCTTCTGGAAACACCATATATTTT. Translated: CASSLGGGASGNTIYF.

This sequence joins TRBV6-1 and TRBJ2-3, with a weak D call TRBD2 (6 bases). V lost 0 bases and J lost 6, with 19 bases in between. From germline, CDR1 is MNHNS and CDR2 SASEGT. The CDR3 is made up of 17 amino acids. The CDR3 region is CASSEARTGVLADTQYF. CDR3 bases: TGTGCCAGCAGTGAAGCGCGAACGGGGGTCCTCGCGGATACGCAGTATTTT.

The chain recombines TRBV9 with TRBJ2-1; a weak D match, TRBD1 (5 bases). The CDR3 consists of 15 residues. V gave up 6 bases and J gave up 0 bases, with 13 bases separating them. The germline CDR1 and CDR2 sequences are SGDLS and YYNGEE. The CDR3 nucleotides read TGTGCCAGCACGAAGGGGATTAGCTCCTACAATGAGCAGTTCTTC. Its protein product is CASTKGISSYNEQFF. The full variable domain, its missing parts supplied by reference TRBV9 and TRBJ2-1, is DSGVTQTPKHLITATGQRVTLRCSPRSGDLSVYWYQQSLDQGLQFLIQYYNGEERAKGNILERFSAQQFPDLHSELNLSSLELGDSALYFCASTKGISSYNEQFFGPGTRLTVL.

A few counts support this clone. The chain links TRBV5-1 to TRBJ2-1, with TRBD1 matching over 7 bases. The germline V gene encodes CDR1 SGHRS and CDR2 YFSETQ. The CDR3 extends over 14 amino acids. V dropped 1 base and J dropped 5; count of bases not matched to a gene: 3. CDR3 sequence reads: CASSLRQGHNEQFF. As DNA, the CDR3 is TGCGCCAGCAGCTTGCGACAGGGTCACAATGAGCAGTTCTTC.

The chain has TRBV2 and TRBJ2-7; 9 bases are a match to TRBD1. Unmatched junction bases numbered 5, after V lost 7 bases and J lost 4 bases. From germline, CDR1 is SNHLY and CDR2 FYNNEI. The CDR3 is 13 amino acids. The CDR3 reads CASNRDRAYEQYF. As DNA, the CDR3 is TGTGCCAGCAACCGGGACAGGGCTTACGAGCAGTACTTC. Full variable domain (remainder filled in from reference TRBV2 and TRBJ2-7): EPEVTQTPSHQVTQMGQEVILRCVPISNHLYFYWYRQILGQKVEFLVSFYNNEISEKSEIFDDQFSVERPDGSNFTLKIRSTKLEDSAMYFCASNRDRAYEQYFGPGTRLTVT.

The rearrangement uses TRBV4-1 and TRBJ2-6; D might be TRBD2 (5 bases). Germline V gene data show CDR1 as MGHRA and CDR2 as YSYEKL. CDR3 length: 17 residues. The V end lost 3 bases, the J end lost 0 bases, and 12 bases lay between the germline ends. The CDR3 spells CASSQAGPRSGANVLTF. The CDR3 bases are TGCGCCAGCAGCCAGGCGGGCCCGCGCTCTGGGGCCAACGTCCTGACTTTC.

J is TRBJ1-5 and V is TRBV6-4; 7 positions match TRBD1. V gave up 4 bases and J gave up 4 bases; unmatched junction bases: 13. Germline CDR1 and CDR2: MRHNA and SNTAGT. This CDR3 has 17 amino acids. CDR3 loop: CASSGLVLGQRNQPQHF. In DNA form, the CDR3 reads TGTGCCAGCAGTGGTTTGGTTCTGGGACAGAGAAATCAGCCCCAGCATTTT.